This TCR beta chain was captured by sequencing in a study of blood T cell repertoires in COVID-19. Study background: Researchers got acute and convalescent COVID-19 samples from the United States, Italy and Spain. Sources were T cells, B-cell-depleted T cells, or PBMCs; the material itself was cDNA or gDNA.

Seattle patient enrollment occurred during active infection, with longitudinal follow-up thereafter. Authors' data handling: Reference gene primer amplification yielded estimated nucleated cell counts. Assay: immunoSEQ multiplex PCR; the TCRdb copy retains only in-frame clones and omits some. V and J calls and clone size are those listed in that table; D and trimming were worked out from the DNA. The repertoire includes 200,000 to 250,000 clones, 82% of them detected once, and 8% to 9% sits in the top ten. V was trimmed by 5 bases and J by 0 bases, leaving 11 bases between them. This CDR3 has 15 residues. From germline, CDR1 is SGHTA and CDR2 FQGNSA.

V is TRBV7-2 and J is TRBJ2-1; no definite D call. The material sequenced was peripheral blood. The TCR was taken from a woman aged 80 or over with COVID-19, enrolled during active disease. The DNA for the CDR3 is TGTGCCAGCAGCACCTCACCCAGCTCCTACAATGAGCAGTTCTTC. This encodes CASSTSPSSYNEQFF.